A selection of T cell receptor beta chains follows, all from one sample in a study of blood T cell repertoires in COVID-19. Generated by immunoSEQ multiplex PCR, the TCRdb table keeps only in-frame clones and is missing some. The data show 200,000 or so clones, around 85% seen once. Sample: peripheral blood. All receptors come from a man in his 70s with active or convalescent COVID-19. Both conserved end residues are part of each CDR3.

CASSAQGWGHPNSPLHF	TRBJ1-6	TRBV7-2
CSASPGGPKEKLFF	TRBJ1-4	TRBV20-1
CASSQESRGGRDEQFF	TRBJ2-1	TRBV4-2
CASSLAARGYTF	TRBJ1-2	TRBV28
CASSEAVQTQYF	TRBJ2-5	TRBV7-8
CASSVTGSSYEQYF	TRBJ2-7	TRBV6-5
CASGPVGEKLFF	TRBJ1-4	TRBV28
CASSQKGQGGTDTQYF	TRBJ2-3	TRBV23-1
CASSDSTGSGANVLTF	TRBJ2-6	TRBV6-4
CASSPGQVNYEQYF	TRBJ2-7	TRBV27
CASSLDIDKTDTQYF	TRBJ2-3	TRBV7-9
CASSESGGQPQHF	TRBJ1-5	TRBV6-1
CASSLTGEPYNEQFF	TRBJ2-1	TRBV5-1
CASSLDTGLRNGYTF	TRBJ1-2	TRBV11-2
CASSPWDSYEQYF	TRBJ2-7	TRBV7-9
CASSPLTRTISFTQYF	TRBJ2-3	TRBV27
CASSQARTIGEQYF	TRBJ2-7	TRBV4-3
CASSPARREATNEKLFF	TRBJ1-4	TRBV18
CATRIPQGAHYGYTF	TRBJ1-2	TRBV24-1
CASSLARVETQYF	TRBJ2-5	TRBV7-2
CATSTGVEKLFF	TRBJ1-4	TRBV15
CASSLDPGAGVGDEQYF	TRBJ2-7	TRBV11-2
CASSLPTGGGYGYTF	TRBJ1-2	TRBV28
CASSLGYSSYNEQFF	TRBJ2-1	TRBV5-5
CASSPFRGSNSPLHF	TRBJ1-6	TRBV4-3
CASSPRDRGWTDTQYF	TRBJ2-3	TRBV5-4
CATSRGKDRGDSPLHF	TRBJ1-6	TRBV15
CASSPTGVGYEQYF	TRBJ2-7	TRBV19
CASSLEAGGYEQYF	TRBJ2-7	TRBV7-8
CATSEPGQGGEKLFF	TRBJ1-4	TRBV24-1
CASTNGVRNSPLHF	TRBJ1-6	TRBV6-6
CAWSTTGDSNQPQHF	TRBJ1-5	TRBV30
CASSTPLLGGTGVNTGELFF	TRBJ2-2	TRBV9
CATSGGYPDTQYF	TRBJ2-3	TRBV15
CASSQGREGGYTF	TRBJ1-2	TRBV3-1/TRBV3-2
CAWSVGGTAAFF	TRBJ1-1	TRBV30
CASSSGQMNTEAFF	TRBJ1-1	TRBV6-2/TRBV6-3
CASSESSSYEQYF	TRBJ2-7	TRBV25-1
CASSLTGPGRANSPLHF	TRBJ1-6	TRBV27
CASSFPLAGGINEQFF	TRBJ2-1	TRBV7-9
CASSFTVVETQYF	TRBJ2-5	TRBV5-1
CASRPDRGSDTQYF	TRBJ2-3	TRBV25-1
CASSYDNHSGNTIYF	TRBJ1-3	TRBV6-2/TRBV6-3
CASSPIAGASSYEQYF	TRBJ2-7	TRBV7-6
CASSLGVADTYEQYF	TRBJ2-7	TRBV7-6
CAWSVGSGGPLNEQFF	TRBJ2-1	TRBV30
CASSLEGAKNIQYF	TRBJ2-4	TRBV7-9
CASSHLQNTEAFF	TRBJ1-1	TRBV3-1/TRBV3-2
CASRVGQNNEKLFF	TRBJ1-4	TRBV6-5
CASSVQANYGYTF	TRBJ1-2	TRBV9
CASSDRLGGDIQYF	TRBJ2-4	TRBV2
CASTSDRGPIPGNTIYF	TRBJ1-3	TRBV28
CASSLGDRVGGSSPLHF	TRBJ1-6	TRBV28
CAWRRAGLPYEQYF	TRBJ2-7	TRBV30